The clone carrying this TCR beta chain occurred once. Its specificity is not known. This CDR3 is 14 amino acids long. The trim removed 5 bases at V and 4 bases at J, leaving 7 bases unmatched. The V gene's germline CDR1 is SQVTM and CDR2 ANQGSEA. This sample is drawn from a study of CD8+ T cells in alopecia areata. Study observations and caveats: Lesional scalp displayed greater clonality than normal scalp, most notably in alopecia totalis/universalis.

Reverse transcribed after extraction, RNA yielded cDNA as the sequencing template. Profiled with immunoSEQ multiplex PCR; TCRdb holds only in-frame clones, not every one. Seen here are hundreds of thousands of clones, about 53% observed once, and the top ten hold 0.45%. Researchers took lesional scalp punch biopsies and peripheral blood from people who were alopecia areata patients. The source material was CD4+ T cells sorted from blood, sampled at week 0. The J gene is TRBJ2-7, the V gene TRBV29-1; TRBD1 matches at 11 bases. This receptor was taken from a human donor with alopecia areata. The CDR3 nucleotides read TGCAGCGTTCGTCCCCGGGACAGGGGGTACGAGCAGTACTTC. Residues: CSVRPRDRGYEQYF.